Sequencing of this TCR beta chain was carried out in a study of T cell responses to AZD1222 COVID-19 vaccine. The table came from immunoSEQ multiplex PCR; TCRdb's copy has only in-frame clones and leaves some out. This sample has 150,000 to 200,000 clones, with 90% to 95% found just once. Study-wide findings and caveats: Sampling captured repertoires only after the peak T cell response. Seropositivity was recorded at baseline in only 6 or 7 AZD1222 recipients. Elevations in Spike-specific TCR breadth and depth followed administration of two AZD1222 doses. White British ancestry dominated among donors, who included more females, and clonal diversity was possibly underestimated.

A note on this clone: The antigen is unknown.

The ends lost 2 bases at V and 2 bases at J; junction bases unmatched: 6. The CDR3 is 16 amino acids. Germline-derived CDR1 and CDR2 are SGHAT and FQNNGV. The receptor comes from an adult in good health. The sample was peripheral blood, taken on day 0 of AZD1222 vaccination. The gene calls are TRBV11-2 and TRBJ2-5; 9 bases align to TRBD2. The CDR3 loop reads CASSLMASGAQETQYF. DNA for the CDR3: TGTGCCAGCAGCTTAATGGCTAGCGGGGCGCAAGAGACCCAGTACTTC.